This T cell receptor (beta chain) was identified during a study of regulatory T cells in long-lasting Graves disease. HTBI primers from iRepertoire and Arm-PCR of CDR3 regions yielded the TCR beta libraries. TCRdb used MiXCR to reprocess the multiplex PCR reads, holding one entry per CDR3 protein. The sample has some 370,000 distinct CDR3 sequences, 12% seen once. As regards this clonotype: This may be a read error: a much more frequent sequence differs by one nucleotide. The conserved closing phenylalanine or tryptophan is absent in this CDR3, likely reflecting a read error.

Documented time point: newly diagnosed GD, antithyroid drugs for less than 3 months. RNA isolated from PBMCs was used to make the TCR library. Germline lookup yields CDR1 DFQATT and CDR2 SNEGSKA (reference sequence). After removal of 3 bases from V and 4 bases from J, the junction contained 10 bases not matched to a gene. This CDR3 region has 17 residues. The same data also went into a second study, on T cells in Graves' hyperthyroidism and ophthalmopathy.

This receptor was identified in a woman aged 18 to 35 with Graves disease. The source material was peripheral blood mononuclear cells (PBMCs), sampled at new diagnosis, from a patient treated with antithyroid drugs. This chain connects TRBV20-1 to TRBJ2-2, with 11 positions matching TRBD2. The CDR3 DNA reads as TGCAGTGCTAGGTTCCCTTTTGGGACTAGCGGCACCGGGGAGCTGTTTCTT. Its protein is CSARFPFGTSGTGELFL.